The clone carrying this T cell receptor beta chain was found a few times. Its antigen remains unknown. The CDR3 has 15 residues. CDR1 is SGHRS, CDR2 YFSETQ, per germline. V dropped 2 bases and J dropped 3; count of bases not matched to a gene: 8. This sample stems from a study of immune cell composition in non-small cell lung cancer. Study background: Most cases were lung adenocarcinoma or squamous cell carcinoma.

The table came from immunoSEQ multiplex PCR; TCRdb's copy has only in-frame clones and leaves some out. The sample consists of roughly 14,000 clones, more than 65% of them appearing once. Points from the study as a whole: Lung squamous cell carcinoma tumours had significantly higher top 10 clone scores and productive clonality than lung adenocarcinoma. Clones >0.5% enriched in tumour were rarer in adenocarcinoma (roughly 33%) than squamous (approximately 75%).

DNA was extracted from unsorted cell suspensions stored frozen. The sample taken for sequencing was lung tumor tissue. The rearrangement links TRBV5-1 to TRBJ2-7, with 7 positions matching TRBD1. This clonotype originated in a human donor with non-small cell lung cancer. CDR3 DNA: TGCGCCAGCAGCTTATGGACAGGACTTGGCTACGAGCAGTACTTC. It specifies CASSLWTGLGYEQYF.